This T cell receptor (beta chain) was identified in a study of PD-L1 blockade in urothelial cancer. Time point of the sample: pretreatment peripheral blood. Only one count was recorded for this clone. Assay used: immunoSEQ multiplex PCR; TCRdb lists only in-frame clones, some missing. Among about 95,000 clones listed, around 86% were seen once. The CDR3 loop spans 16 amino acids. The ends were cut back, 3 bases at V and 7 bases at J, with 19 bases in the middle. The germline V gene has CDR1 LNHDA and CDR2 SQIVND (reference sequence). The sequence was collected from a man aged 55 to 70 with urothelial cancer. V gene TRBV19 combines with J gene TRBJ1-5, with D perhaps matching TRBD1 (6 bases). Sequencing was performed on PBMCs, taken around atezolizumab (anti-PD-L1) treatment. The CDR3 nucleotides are TGTGCCAGTAGTATTGGGCAGGGAAGGGGGTGGCAGCCCCAGCATTTT. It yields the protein CASSIGQGRGWQPQHF.